The 17 T cell receptor beta chains reported below all come from one sample, sequenced in a study of T cells in tumors after PD-1 blockade. The data were produced by immunoSEQ multiplex PCR, yet TCRdb's version contains in-frame clones alone and is incomplete. The table has around 50,000 clones, 60% to 80% seen once. The specimen was PBMCs, collected before anti-PD-1 treatment. The receptors originated from a human donor with basal cell carcinoma.

The chain is built from TRBV19 and TRBJ2-5; D gene unclear. The CDR3 has 13 residues. Germline values: CDR1 LNHDA, CDR2 SQIVND (reference sequence). V was pared by 5 bases and J by 5 bases, with 12 bases between. CDR3 residues: CASSQTRHETQYF. Here the CDR3 DNA reads TGTGCCAGTAGTCAGACTCGTCATGAGACCCAGTACTTC.

The CDR3 region is CASSASVLNTEAFF. As DNA, the CDR3 is TGTGCCAGTAGTGCCAGTGTGTTGAACACTGAAGCTTTCTTT. The chain uses TRBV19 and TRBJ1-1; no clear D. Per the germline V gene, CDR1 is LNHDA and CDR2 is SQIVND (reference sequence). V was trimmed by 5 bases and J by 0 bases, leaving 10 bases between them. CDR3 length equals 14 residues.

Here the CDR3 reads CATSIGAATGLGYTF. The CDR3, as DNA: TGTGCCACCAGCATTGGAGCGGCTACGGGACTCGGCTACACCTTC. This rearrangement joins TRBV15 to TRBJ1-2, with D possibly TRBD1 on 5 matching bases. The V gene's germline CDR1 is LNHNV and CDR2 YYDKDF (reference sequence). The CDR3 has 15 amino acids. Deletions cut 4 bases from V and 8 bases from J, with 20 bases between.

This chain connects TRBV6-4 to TRBJ1-2; D may be TRBD1 (5 bases). Between the trimmed V and J ends, which lost 4 bases and 8 bases, there was a span of 17 bases. CDR3 length: 14 residues. Per the germline V gene, CDR1 is MRHNA and CDR2 is SNTAGT. DNA of the CDR3: TGTGCCAGCAGTGGTTCGGTAGGGACTCGAGGCTACACCTTC. Protein: CASSGSVGTRGYTF.

In this sample, this clone turned up a few times. The chain recombines TRBV2 with TRBJ2-2, with a tentative D call TRBD2 (6 bases). The V end was cut by 6 bases, the J end by 2 bases, with 13 bases between. The CDR3 is 15 amino acids. Looked up from germline, CDR1 is SNHLY and CDR2 is FYNNEI. The CDR3 DNA follows: TGTGCCAGCAGGTCCGGGACTTCCAACACCGGGGAGCTGTTTTTT. Amino acid sequence: CASRSGTSNTGELFF.

The V and J genes are TRBV28 and TRBJ1-4, with D perhaps TRBD1 (5 bases). Germline values: CDR1 MDHEN, CDR2 SYDVKM. The CDR3 sequence is 15 residues long. V was pared by 3 bases and J by 8 bases, with 16 bases between. CDR3 in amino acids: CASSFTVSREEKLFF. CDR3 nucleotide sequence: TGTGCCAGCAGTTTCACGGTCAGCAGGGAGGAAAAACTGTTTTTT.

This sequence joins TRBV15 and TRBJ1-4; D is perhaps TRBD1 (5 bases). CDR1 LNHNV and CDR2 YYDKDF come from the germline V gene (reference sequence). Trimming took 8 bases from V and 7 from J, leaving 17 bases between them. The CDR3 is 14 amino acids. CDR3 coding DNA: TGTGCCACCGCCGGGGGGTTAAGGGGTGAAAAACTGTTTTTT. Translated, it gives CATAGGLRGEKLFF.

V and J are TRBV27 and TRBJ2-7; D possibly corresponds to TRBD2 (6 bases). The CDR3 consists of 15 residues. Germline V gene lookup returns CDR1 MNHEY and CDR2 SMNVEV (reference sequence). V lost 8 bases to trimming and J lost 2 bases, with 19 bases between them. The CDR3 loop reads CASRTTSQITYEQYF. CDR3 sequence (DNA): TGTGCCAGCCGAACCACTAGCCAGATTACCTACGAGCAGTACTTC.

The chain uses TRBV7-3 and TRBJ1-2; 8 positions agree with TRBD1. V lost 5 bases, J lost 7 bases, and 12 bases stayed unmatched. This CDR3 region has 15 residues. CDR1 SGHTA and CDR2 FQGTGA come from the germline V gene. CDR3 loop: CASSASTGVAFGYTF. The CDR3, as DNA: TGTGCCAGCAGCGCCTCGACAGGGGTGGCTTTTGGCTACACCTTC.

The rearrangement joins TRBV13 to TRBJ1-2; D gene ambiguous. Trimming shortened V by 3 bases and J by 3 bases, and 11 bases separated the two germline ends. The CDR3 is 14 amino acids. Germline V gene data show CDR1 as PRHDT and CDR2 as FYEKMQ (reference sequence). The CDR3 nucleotides read TGTGCCAGCAGCTTCCGGAAGCCCTACTATGGCTACACCTTC. As protein: CASSFRKPYYGYTF.

The chain has TRBV28 and TRBJ2-7; perhaps TRBD2 as D (5 bases). CDR3 length: 15 amino acids. The germline V gene encodes CDR1 MDHEN and CDR2 SYDVKM. V was clipped by 6 bases and J by 2 bases, with 17 bases between them. This chain's CDR3 is CASSEGTGRTYEQYF. The CDR3 DNA reads TGTGCCAGCAGCGAGGGAACGGGAAGGACCTACGAGCAGTACTTC.

The rearrangement uses TRBV28 and TRBJ1-6; possible D gene TRBD1, 6 bases. CDR1 and CDR2 from the germline V gene are MDHEN and SYDVKM. V was cut by 7 bases and J by 6 bases, with 16 bases left in between. The CDR3 is 15 amino acids. The CDR3 DNA reads as TGTGCCAGCACTTATGCAGAAGGGGGTAATTCACCCCTCCACTTT. Translated, it gives CASTYAEGGNSPLHF.

V and J are TRBV7-9 and TRBJ1-3; TRBD1 is a possible D gene (5 bases). The CDR3 loop spans 15 amino acids. The V end lost 5 bases, the J end lost 1 base, and 12 bases lay between the germline ends. The germline V gene encodes CDR1 SEHNR and CDR2 FQNEAQ (reference sequence). The CDR3: CASSPGDFSGNTIYF. CDR3 nucleotide sequence: TGTGCCAGCAGCCCGGGGGACTTTTCTGGAAACACCATATATTTT.

The chain uses TRBV30 and TRBJ1-2; unclear D gene. Germline loops: CDR1 GTSNPN, CDR2 SVGIG (reference sequence). This CDR3 comprises 12 residues. With 1 base removed from V and 2 bases from J, the gap between germline ends came to 5 bases. The CDR3 loop reads CAWSGTNYGYTF. For the CDR3, the DNA is TGTGCCTGGAGTGGCACCAACTATGGCTACACCTTC.

The gene calls are TRBV2 and TRBJ1-1; no clear D gene. The CDR3 extends over 14 amino acids. V dropped 7 bases and J dropped 5 bases, with 17 bases sitting between them. Germline V gene sequence: CDR1 SNHLY, CDR2 FYNNEI. CDR3 nucleotides: TGTGCCAGCACTCTTGCAGCCGAACGAACTGAAGCTTTCTTT. It specifies CASTLAAERTEAFF.

V is TRBV6-5 and J is TRBJ1-1; TRBD1 is a possible D gene (5 bases). The CDR3 covers 14 residues. Germline-derived CDR1 and CDR2 are MNHEY and SVGAGI. Trimming took off 6 bases at V and 11 bases at J, with 22 bases between the two ends. The CDR3 here is CASRAGRYLGRAFF. CDR3 DNA: TGTGCCAGCAGAGCCGGACGATACCTGGGGCGCGCTTTCTTT.

This chain joins TRBV28 and TRBJ2-7, with a tentative D call TRBD2 (5 bases). Germline values: CDR1 MDHEN, CDR2 SYDVKM. The V and J ends lost 5 bases and 0 bases respectively, with 11 bases between them. This CDR3 is 14 amino acids long. The CDR3 DNA reads TGTGCCAGCAGTGAAAGCGGAAGCTCCTACGAGCAGTACTTC. It codes for CASSESGSSYEQYF.